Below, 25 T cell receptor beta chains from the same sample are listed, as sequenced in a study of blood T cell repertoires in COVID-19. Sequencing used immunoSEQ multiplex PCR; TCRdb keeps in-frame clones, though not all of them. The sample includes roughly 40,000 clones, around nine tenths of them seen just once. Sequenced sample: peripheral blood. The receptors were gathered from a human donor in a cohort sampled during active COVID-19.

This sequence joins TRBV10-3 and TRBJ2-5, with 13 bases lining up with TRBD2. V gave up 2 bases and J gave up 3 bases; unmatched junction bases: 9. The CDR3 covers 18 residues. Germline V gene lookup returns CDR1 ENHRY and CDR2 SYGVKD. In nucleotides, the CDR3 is TGTGCCATCAGTGAGAACGCACCGGGACTAGCGGGGAAAGAGACCCAGTACTTC. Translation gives CAISENAPGLAGKETQYF.

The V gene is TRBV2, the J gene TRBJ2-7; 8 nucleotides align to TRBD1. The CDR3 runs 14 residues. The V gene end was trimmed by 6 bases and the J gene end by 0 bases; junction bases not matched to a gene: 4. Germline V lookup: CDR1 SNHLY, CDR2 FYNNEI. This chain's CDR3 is CASRRDRSSYEQYF. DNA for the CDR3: TGTGCCAGCAGGAGGGACAGGAGCTCCTACGAGCAGTACTTC.

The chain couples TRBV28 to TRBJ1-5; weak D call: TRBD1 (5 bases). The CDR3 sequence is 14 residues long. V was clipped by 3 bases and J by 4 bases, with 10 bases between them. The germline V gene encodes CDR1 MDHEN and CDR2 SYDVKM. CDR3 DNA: TGTGCCAGCAGTTTGGCAGGGACTAATCAGCCCCAGCATTTT. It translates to CASSLAGTNQPQHF.

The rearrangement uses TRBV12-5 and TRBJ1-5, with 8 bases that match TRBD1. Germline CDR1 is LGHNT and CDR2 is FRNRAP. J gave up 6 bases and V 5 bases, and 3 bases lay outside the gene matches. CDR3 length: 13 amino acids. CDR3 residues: CASGTGGSQPQHF. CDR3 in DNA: TGTGCTAGTGGTACAGGGGGAAGTCAGCCCCAGCATTTT.

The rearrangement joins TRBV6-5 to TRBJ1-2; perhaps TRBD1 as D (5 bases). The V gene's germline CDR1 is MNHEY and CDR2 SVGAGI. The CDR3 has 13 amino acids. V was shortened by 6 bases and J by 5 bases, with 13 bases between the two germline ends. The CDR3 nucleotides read TGTGCCAGCAGGAGACAGCCGGAGTATGGCTACACCTTC. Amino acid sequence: CASRRQPEYGYTF.

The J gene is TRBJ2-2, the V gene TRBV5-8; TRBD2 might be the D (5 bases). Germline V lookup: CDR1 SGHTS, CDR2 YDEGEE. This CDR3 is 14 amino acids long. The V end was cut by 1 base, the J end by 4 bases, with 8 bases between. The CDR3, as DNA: TGTGCCAGCAGCTTGTACGCGGGCACCGGGGAGCTGTTTTTT. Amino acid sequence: CASSLYAGTGELFF.

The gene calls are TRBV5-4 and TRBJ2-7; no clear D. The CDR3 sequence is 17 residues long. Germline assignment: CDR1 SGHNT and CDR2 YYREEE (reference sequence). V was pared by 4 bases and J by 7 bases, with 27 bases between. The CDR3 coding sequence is TGTGCCAGCAGCCCGGCCTTAAGCACGTCCAGGCGACAAGAGCAGTACTTC. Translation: CASSPALSTSRRQEQYF.

The CDR3 here is CASSLGQGFHSPLHF. DNA for the CDR3: TGCGCCAGCAGCTTGGGACAGGGGTTTCATTCACCCCTCCACTTT. The chain recombines TRBV5-1 with TRBJ1-6; TRBD1 agrees at 8 bases. Trimming cost V 0 bases and J 8 bases; bases outside gene matches: 4. CDR1 and CDR2 from the germline V gene are SGHRS and YFSETQ. This CDR3 is built from 15 residues.

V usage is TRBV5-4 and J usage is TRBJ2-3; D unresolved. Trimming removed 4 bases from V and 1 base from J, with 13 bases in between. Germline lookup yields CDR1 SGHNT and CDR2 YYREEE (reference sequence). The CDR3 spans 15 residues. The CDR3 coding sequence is TGTGCCAGCAGCCAAAGCGCCCCTGGCACAGATACGCAGTATTTT. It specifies CASSQSAPGTDTQYF.

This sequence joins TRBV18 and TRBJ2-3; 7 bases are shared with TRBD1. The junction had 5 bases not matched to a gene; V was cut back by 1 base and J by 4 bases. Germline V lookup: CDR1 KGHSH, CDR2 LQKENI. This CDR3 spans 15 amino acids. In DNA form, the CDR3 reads TGTGCCAGCTCACCACAGGGGGCAGGGGCAGATACGCAGTATTTT. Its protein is CASSPQGAGADTQYF.

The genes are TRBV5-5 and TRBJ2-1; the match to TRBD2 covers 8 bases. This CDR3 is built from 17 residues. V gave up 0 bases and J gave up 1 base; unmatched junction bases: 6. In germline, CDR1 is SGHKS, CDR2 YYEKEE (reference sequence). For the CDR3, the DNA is TGTGCCAGCAGCTTGGCGGATCGACTAGCGTCCTACAATGAGCAGTTCTTC. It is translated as CASSLADRLASYNEQFF.

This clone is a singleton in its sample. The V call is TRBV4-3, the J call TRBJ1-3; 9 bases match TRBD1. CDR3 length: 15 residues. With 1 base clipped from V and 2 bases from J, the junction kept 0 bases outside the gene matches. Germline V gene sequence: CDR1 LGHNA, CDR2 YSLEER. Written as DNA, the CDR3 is TGCGCCAGCAGCCAAGGGGACAGGGCTGGAAACACCATATATTTT. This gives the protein CASSQGDRAGNTIYF.

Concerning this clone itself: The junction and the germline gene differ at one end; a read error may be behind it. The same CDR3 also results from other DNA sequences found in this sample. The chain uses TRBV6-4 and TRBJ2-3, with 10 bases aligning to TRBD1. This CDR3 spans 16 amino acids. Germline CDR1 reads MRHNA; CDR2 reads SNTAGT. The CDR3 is CASSDSETGGTDTQYF. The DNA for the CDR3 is TGTGCCAGCAGTGACTCTGAGACAGGGGGCACAGATACGCAATATTTT.

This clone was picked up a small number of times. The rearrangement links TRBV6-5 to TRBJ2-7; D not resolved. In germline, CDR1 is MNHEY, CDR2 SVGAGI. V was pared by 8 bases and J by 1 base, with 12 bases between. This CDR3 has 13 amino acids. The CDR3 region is CASRLQTSYEQYF. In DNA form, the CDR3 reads TGTGCCAGCCGACTTCAGACGTCCTACGAGCAGTACTTC.

CDR3 bases: TGTGCCTGGAGTGTAGGGGGCGGTGTCACTGAAGCTTTCTTT. Translation: CAWSVGGGVTEAFF. V gene TRBV30 combines with J gene TRBJ1-1, with 7 nucleotides matching TRBD1. The CDR3 extends over 14 amino acids. Looked up from germline, CDR1 is GTSNPN and CDR2 is SVGIG (reference sequence). Germline trimming cut 0 bases from V and 4 bases from J; bases unmatched to any gene: 5. The variable domain in full, with the rest retrieved from reference TRBV30 and TRBJ1-1, is SQTIHQWPATLVQPVGSPLSLECTVEGTSNPNLYWYRQAAGRGLQLLFYSVGIGQISSEVPQNLSASRPQDRQFILSSKKLLLSDSGFYLCAWSVGGGVTEAFFGQGTRLTVV.

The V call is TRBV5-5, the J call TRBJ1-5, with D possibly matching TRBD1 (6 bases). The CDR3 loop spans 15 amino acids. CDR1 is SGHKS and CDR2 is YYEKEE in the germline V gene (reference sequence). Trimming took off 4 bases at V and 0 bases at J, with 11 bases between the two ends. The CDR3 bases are TGTGCCAGCAGCCGAACAGGGAGTAGCAATCAGCCCCAGCATTTT. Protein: CASSRTGSSNQPQHF.

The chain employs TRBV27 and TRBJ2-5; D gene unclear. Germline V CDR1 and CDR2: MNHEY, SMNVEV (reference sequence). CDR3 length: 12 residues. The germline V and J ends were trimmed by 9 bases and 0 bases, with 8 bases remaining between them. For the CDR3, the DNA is TGTGCCAGACGAGGTAACCAAGAGACCCAGTACTTC. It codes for CARRGNQETQYF.

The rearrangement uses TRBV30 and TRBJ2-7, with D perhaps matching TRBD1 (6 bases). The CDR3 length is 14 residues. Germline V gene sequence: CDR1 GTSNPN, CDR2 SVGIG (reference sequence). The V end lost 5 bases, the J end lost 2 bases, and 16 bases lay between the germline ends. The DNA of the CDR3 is TGTGCCTGGGGCCAACAGGGAGTGACCTACGAGCAGTACTTC. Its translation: CAWGQQGVTYEQYF. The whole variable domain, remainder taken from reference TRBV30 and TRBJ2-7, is SQTIHQWPATLVQPVGSPLSLECTVEGTSNPNLYWYRQAAGRGLQLLFYSVGIGQISSEVPQNLSASRPQDRQFILSSKKLLLSDSGFYLCAWGQQGVTYEQYFGPGTRLTVT.

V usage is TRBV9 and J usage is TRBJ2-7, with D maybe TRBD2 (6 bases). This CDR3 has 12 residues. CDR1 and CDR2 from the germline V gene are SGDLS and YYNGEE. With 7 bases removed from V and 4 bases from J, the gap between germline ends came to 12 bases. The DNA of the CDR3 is TGTGCCAGCTCCCCAGGGAGGTACGAGCAGTACTTC. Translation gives CASSPGRYEQYF. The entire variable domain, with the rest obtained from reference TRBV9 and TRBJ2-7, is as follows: DSGVTQTPKHLITATGQRVTLRCSPRSGDLSVYWYQQSLDQGLQFLIQYYNGEERAKGNILERFSAQQFPDLHSELNLSSLELGDSALYFCASSPGRYEQYFGPGTRLTVT.

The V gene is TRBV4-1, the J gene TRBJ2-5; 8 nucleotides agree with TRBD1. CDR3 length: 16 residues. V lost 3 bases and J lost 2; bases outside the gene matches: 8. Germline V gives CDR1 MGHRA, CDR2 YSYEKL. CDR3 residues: CASSHSRDRFQETQYF. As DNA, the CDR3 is TGCGCCAGCAGCCATTCCCGGGACAGGTTTCAAGAGACCCAGTACTTC.

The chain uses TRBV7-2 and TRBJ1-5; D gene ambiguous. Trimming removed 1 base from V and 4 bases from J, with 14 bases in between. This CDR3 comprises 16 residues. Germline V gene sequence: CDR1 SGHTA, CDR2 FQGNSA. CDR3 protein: CASSLVPGSINQPQHF. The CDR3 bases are TGTGCCAGCAGCTTAGTACCGGGGTCGATTAATCAGCCCCAGCATTTT.

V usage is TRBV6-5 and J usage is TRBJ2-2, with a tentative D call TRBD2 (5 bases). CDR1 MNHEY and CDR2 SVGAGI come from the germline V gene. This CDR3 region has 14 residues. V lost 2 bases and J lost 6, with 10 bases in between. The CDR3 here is CASSYGLLSGELFF. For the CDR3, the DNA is TGTGCCAGCAGTTACGGACTTCTATCCGGGGAGCTGTTTTTT.

The CDR3 sequence: CASSQTGLNQPQHF. In DNA, the CDR3 is TGTGCCAGCAGCCAGACCGGACTTAATCAGCCCCAGCATTTT. The gene calls are TRBV6-5 and TRBJ1-5; D is unresolved. Trimming removed 6 bases at V and 4 bases at J, with 13 bases between. The germline V gene has CDR1 MNHEY and CDR2 SVGAGI. The CDR3 runs to 14 residues.

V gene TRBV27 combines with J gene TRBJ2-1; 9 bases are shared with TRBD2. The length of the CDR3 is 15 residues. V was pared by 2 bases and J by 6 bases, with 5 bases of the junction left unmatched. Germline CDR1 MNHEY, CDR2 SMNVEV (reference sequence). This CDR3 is CASSLISSGVNEQFF. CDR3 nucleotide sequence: TGTGCCAGCAGTTTAATCTCTAGCGGGGTCAATGAGCAGTTCTTC.

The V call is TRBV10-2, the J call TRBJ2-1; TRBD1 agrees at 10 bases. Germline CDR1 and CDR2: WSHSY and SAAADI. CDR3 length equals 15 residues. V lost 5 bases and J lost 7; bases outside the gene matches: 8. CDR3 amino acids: CASSRDRGPWNEQFF. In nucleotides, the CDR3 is TGCGCCAGCAGTCGAGACAGGGGGCCTTGGAATGAGCAGTTCTTC.